This paragraph reports one TCR beta chain. Its antigen is still unknown. The data were obtained in a study of T-cell reconstitution after alpha-beta-depleted transplantation in children. The authors prepared the TCRbeta library with unique molecular identifiers. TCRdb fed the PCR reads into MiXCR, producing one record per CDR3 protein. The data show approximately 650,000 distinct CDR3 sequences, with less than 15% seen just once and around 0.79% held by the top ten. Study outcomes and limitations: Some patients owed their high day-60 TCRbeta diversity to surviving recipient T cells and thymic progenitors. It was newly produced T cells that mostly accounted for T-cell counts and diversity one year after transplant. Reportedly, alpha-beta T cells present about two months post-transplant originated from several hundred expanded clones of graft origin.

CDR3 size: 13 residues. The V gene's germline CDR1 is MNHEY and CDR2 SMNVEV (reference sequence). V lost 5 bases and J lost 6, with 13 bases in between. The receptor comes from a girl aged 2-15 years with congenital amegakaryocytic thrombocytopenia, due to receive a stem cell transplant. V usage is TRBV27 and J usage is TRBJ2-5; D gene ambiguous. Sequenced material: PBMCs, taken before TCRalphabeta/CD19-depleted stem cell transplant. Here the CDR3 reads CASSQGSEQTQYF. Here the CDR3 DNA reads TGTGCCAGCAGTCAAGGGTCAGAACAGACCCAGTACTTC.